The 31 T cell receptor beta chains below all came from one sample that was sequenced in a study of blood T cell repertoires in COVID-19. Assay used: immunoSEQ multiplex PCR; TCRdb lists only in-frame clones, some missing. The table has about 190,000 clones, around 79% seen once. Source material: peripheral blood. The receptor set was obtained from a woman aged 50 to 60 with acute or convalescent COVID-19.

The chain is built from TRBV18 and TRBJ2-1, with 7 bases fitting TRBD2. There are 16 residues in the CDR3. V lost 3 bases, J lost 4 bases, and 9 bases stayed unmatched. Germline values: CDR1 KGHSH, CDR2 LQKENI. The CDR3 bases are TGTGCCAGCTCACCTCTGACCCTAGCGGCATACAATGAGCAGTTCTTC. Amino acid sequence: CASSPLTLAAYNEQFF.

In its sample, this clone was seen once. This sequence joins TRBV3-1 (or the pseudogene TRBV3-2) and TRBJ1-3; D may be TRBD1 (5 bases). Germline-derived CDR1 and CDR2 are LGHDT and YNNKEL (reference sequence). The CDR3 sequence is 17 residues long. V dropped 4 bases and J dropped 2 bases, with 18 bases sitting between them. In nucleotides, the CDR3 is TGTGCCAGCAGCCGGATCGCTTCTACAGGAGCTGGAAACACCATATATTTT. Its translation is CASSRIASTGAGNTIYF.

On this clone: One end of the junction varies from germline; a read error may be responsible. The chain couples TRBV27 to TRBJ1-6, with D hard to call. Germline CDR1 MNHEY, CDR2 SMNVEV (reference sequence). This CDR3 has 14 residues. The CDR3 DNA reads TGTGCCAGCAGTCGCACCACCTATAATTCACCCCCCCACTTT. Translation: CASSRTTYNSPPHF.

The chain employs TRBV19 and TRBJ1-4, with 9 nucleotides matching TRBD1. With V trimmed by 5 bases and J by 8 bases, 9 bases remained unmatched. This CDR3 is 15 amino acids long. The germline V gene encodes CDR1 LNHDA and CDR2 SQIVND (reference sequence). DNA for the CDR3: TGTGCCAGTAGTCCTCCGGGACAGGGAGGCGAAAAACTGTTTTTT. The encoded protein is CASSPPGQGGEKLFF. Together with reference TRBV19 and TRBJ1-4, the CDR3 gives the full variable domain: DGGITQSPKYLFRKEGQNVTLSCEQNLNHDAMYWYRQDPGQGLRLIYYSQIVNDFQKGDIAEGYSVSREKKESFPLTVTSAQKNPTAFYLCASSPPGQGGEKLFFGSGTQLSVL.

The chain links TRBV11-2 to TRBJ1-1; the D gene is possibly TRBD1 (6 bases). Germline V lookup: CDR1 SGHAT, CDR2 FQNNGV. There are 15 residues in the CDR3. V was trimmed by 0 bases and J by 2 bases, leaving 10 bases between them. CDR3 amino acids: CASSLDSTGNTEAFF. The CDR3 DNA reads TGTGCCAGCAGCTTAGACTCGACAGGCAACACTGAAGCTTTCTTT.

The chain couples TRBV3-1 (or the pseudogene TRBV3-2) to TRBJ1-2, with D possibly TRBD1 on 6 matching bases. V was clipped by 3 bases and J by 4 bases, with 12 bases between them. The CDR3 length is 14 residues. Germline V gene lookup returns CDR1 LGHDT and CDR2 YNNKEL (reference sequence). CDR3 DNA sequence: TGTGCCAGCAGCCATTGGGTAGGGGGCTATGGCTACACCTTC. Translated: CASSHWVGGYGYTF.

This clone was counted ten times or more. The chain joins TRBV19 to TRBJ2-3; D not certain. The CDR3 has 14 amino acids. V lost 5 bases and J lost 13, with 22 bases in between. Germline-derived CDR1 and CDR2 are LNHDA and SQIVND (reference sequence). CDR3: CASSPDFSTPQEYF. CDR3 bases: TGTGCCAGTAGTCCGGATTTTTCGACACCTCAGGAGTATTTT.

V is TRBV10-3 and J is TRBJ1-1; tentative D call: TRBD1 (5 bases). From germline, CDR1 is ENHRY and CDR2 SYGVKD. The CDR3 consists of 16 residues. V lost 10 bases and J lost 0, with 21 bases in between. CDR3 bases: TGTGCCACCTCTGGGGCTGGCAGTATTATGAACACTGAAGCTTTCTTT. Translating gives CATSGAGSIMNTEAFF.

This chain links TRBV29-1 with TRBJ2-1, with 8 nucleotides matching TRBD2. There are 14 residues in the CDR3. Per the germline V gene, CDR1 is SQVTM and CDR2 is ANQGSEA. V dropped 7 bases and J dropped 4; count of bases not matched to a gene: 9. CDR3 DNA sequence: TGCAGCGGTGTCCCGGGGGGGCCGTACAATGAGCAGTTCTTC. Translating gives CSGVPGGPYNEQFF.

This clone has only a few counts. The chain couples TRBV11-2 to TRBJ1-6; no definite D call. The ends were cut back, 2 bases at V and 6 bases at J, with 8 bases in the middle. The CDR3 runs 14 residues. CDR1 is SGHAT and CDR2 is FQNNGV in the germline V gene. The CDR3 sequence is CASSLNPSNSPLHF. The DNA for the CDR3 is TGTGCCAGCAGCTTAAATCCTAGTAATTCACCCCTCCACTTT.

The chain joins TRBV5-4 to TRBJ2-7; D possibly corresponds to TRBD2 (5 bases). The CDR3 contains 14 residues. Looked up from germline, CDR1 is SGHNT and CDR2 is YYREEE (reference sequence). V lost 0 bases to trimming and J lost 0 bases, with 7 bases between them. The CDR3 sequence is CASSLGSGSYEQYF. The CDR3, as DNA: TGTGCCAGCAGCTTGGGGAGCGGCTCCTACGAGCAGTACTTC. Drawing the rest from reference TRBV5-4 and TRBJ2-7, the complete variable domain is ETGVTQSPTHLIKTRGQQVTLRCSSQSGHNTVSWYQQALGQGPQFIFQYYREEENGRGNFPPRFSGLQFPNYSSELNVNALELDDSALYLCASSLGSGSYEQYFGPGTRLTVT.

This chain links TRBV29-1 with TRBJ2-5, with D possibly being TRBD1 (5 bases). This CDR3 is 12 amino acids long. Germline values: CDR1 SQVTM, CDR2 ANQGSEA. Trimming pared 6 bases from V and 10 bases from J, leaving 18 bases between. The CDR3: CSVLHAQGLQYF. In nucleotides, the CDR3 is TGCAGCGTCTTACACGCGCAGGGTCTCCAGTACTTC.

The chain links TRBV20-1 to TRBJ2-7; 9 positions match TRBD2. With V trimmed by 3 bases and J by 4 bases, 16 bases remained unmatched. This CDR3 has 17 amino acids. Germline loops: CDR1 DFQATT, CDR2 SNEGSKA (reference sequence). As DNA, the CDR3 is TGCAGTGCTAGTTCGGGAAGCCAACTAGCGGGTCTTTACGAGCAGTACTTC. Translated, it gives CSASSGSQLAGLYEQYF.

The rearrangement uses TRBV30 and TRBJ2-6; D is perhaps TRBD2 (6 bases). The V gene lost 2 bases and the J gene lost 1 base, with 9 bases spanning the gap. Looked up from germline, CDR1 is GTSNPN and CDR2 is SVGIG (reference sequence). This CDR3 spans 15 amino acids. The CDR3 loop is CAWSPGLSGANVLTF. In nucleotides, the CDR3 is TGTGCCTGGAGTCCGGGACTTTCTGGGGCCAACGTCCTGACTTTC.

This clone was counted only a few times. The chain combines TRBV7-8 with TRBJ2-3; 8 nucleotides line up with TRBD2. The CDR3 is 17 residues long. Germline-derived CDR1 and CDR2 are SGHVS and FQNEAQ. The V segment lost 3 bases and the J segment 0 bases; nucleotides outside the gene matches: 8. The CDR3 DNA is TGTGCCAGCAGCTTTTCCGGGACTAGTTTTAGCACAGATACGCAGTATTTT. Amino acid sequence: CASSFSGTSFSTDTQYF.

The rearrangement uses TRBV9 and TRBJ2-2; 12 bases agree with TRBD2. This CDR3 is built from 18 residues. Trimming at V came to 4 bases and at J to 3 bases, leaving 10 bases not matched to a gene. Germline assignment: CDR1 SGDLS and CDR2 YYNGEE. This CDR3 is CASSQTLRLAGDTGELFF. The CDR3 nucleotides read TGTGCCAGCAGCCAAACCCTGCGACTAGCGGGAGACACCGGGGAGCTGTTTTTT.

The chain recombines TRBV23-1 with TRBJ2-7; 10 bases are shared with TRBD1. TRBV23-1 belongs to the ORF category, with a function that is uncertain. V shed 6 bases, J shed 3 bases, and the junction held 14 bases outside the gene matches. This CDR3 is built from 17 residues. The CDR3 is CASSRILDRGTFYEQYF. The CDR3 DNA reads TGCGCCAGCAGCCGCATCCTGGACAGGGGGACTTTCTACGAGCAGTACTTC.

In its sample, this clone was seen a few times. Here the CDR3 reads CASRKTGDTTNEKLFF. CDR3 nucleotide sequence: TGTGCCAGCAGAAAGACAGGGGATACAACTAATGAAAAACTGTTTTTT. The chain has TRBV6-6 and TRBJ1-4; 8 bases fit TRBD1. After removal of 6 bases from V and 0 bases from J, the junction contained 6 bases not matched to a gene. The CDR3 consists of 16 residues. Per germline, CDR1 MNHNY and CDR2 SVGAGI (reference sequence).

This chain links TRBV27 with TRBJ1-2; 7 nucleotides match TRBD1. V was clipped by 5 bases and J by 6 bases; unmatched bases: 9. CDR3 size: 14 residues. Germline V CDR1 and CDR2: MNHEY, SMNVEV (reference sequence). The CDR3 DNA reads TGTGCCAGCAGTCAAATCCGGGACAGAGATGGCTACACCTTC. Protein: CASSQIRDRDGYTF.

The gene calls are TRBV28 and TRBJ1-5; the D gene is possibly TRBD1 (6 bases). The CDR3 loop spans 15 amino acids. Germline CDR1 reads MDHEN; CDR2 reads SYDVKM. The V and J ends lost 5 bases and 9 bases respectively, with 20 bases between them. The CDR3 nucleotides read TGTGCCAGCAGTCCTCTCGGACAGATCCCGGGGCCCCAGCATTTT. Translation: CASSPLGQIPGPQHF.

This chain uses TRBV30 with TRBJ2-5; D gene ambiguous. The length of the CDR3 is 11 residues. Germline CDR1 GTSNPN, CDR2 SVGIG (reference sequence). The ends were cut back, 4 bases at V and 3 bases at J, with 6 bases in the middle. The CDR3 reads CAWTGKETQYF. The DNA of the CDR3 is TGTGCCTGGACAGGAAAAGAGACCCAGTACTTC.

This sequence joins TRBV18 and TRBJ2-7; 7 nucleotides line up with TRBD1. This CDR3 has 16 amino acids. J gave up 3 bases and V 2 bases, and 10 bases lay outside the gene matches. Germline V gene data show CDR1 as KGHSH and CDR2 as LQKENI. The CDR3 here is CASSPDRDRTLYEQYF. The CDR3 nucleotides read TGTGCCAGCTCACCAGACAGGGACAGAACCCTCTACGAGCAGTACTTC.

This clone was seen only once. This rearrangement joins TRBV6-1 to TRBJ2-3, with D possibly matching TRBD1 (5 bases). The CDR3 consists of 16 residues. The V gene's germline CDR1 is MNHNS and CDR2 SASEGT. V lost 3 bases and J lost 4, with 17 bases in between. The CDR3 is CASSDRPGQRSDTQYF. The CDR3 bases are TGTGCCAGCAGTGACAGACCCGGACAAAGGTCAGATACGCAGTATTTT.

V is TRBV27 and J is TRBJ2-2; TRBD1 agrees at 8 bases. The CDR3 has 14 residues. Unmatched junction bases numbered 5, after V lost 5 bases and J lost 6 bases. CDR1 and CDR2 (germline): MNHEY, SMNVEV (reference sequence). In nucleotides, the CDR3 is TGTGCCAGCAGTCCGCGGACAGGGTCCGGGGAGCTGTTTTTT. Protein: CASSPRTGSGELFF.

This sequence joins TRBV7-2 and TRBJ2-2, with TRBD2 matching 7 bases. The CDR3 runs to 16 residues. With 4 bases clipped from V and 6 bases from J, the junction kept 11 bases outside the gene matches. Germline V gene sequence: CDR1 SGHTA, CDR2 FQGNSA. The CDR3 loop reads CASSYKSGRDPGELFF. CDR3 sequence (DNA): TGTGCCAGCAGCTATAAATCGGGGAGGGATCCCGGGGAGCTGTTTTTT.

The chain is built from TRBV20-1 and TRBJ2-1, with TRBD1 as a possible D gene (6 bases). CDR1 DFQATT and CDR2 SNEGSKA come from the germline V gene (reference sequence). V gave up 3 bases and J gave up 0 bases, with 12 bases separating them. The CDR3 sequence is 15 residues long. The CDR3 spells CSASGGQRSYNEQFF. CDR3 coding DNA: TGCAGTGCTAGTGGGGGCCAACGCTCCTACAATGAGCAGTTCTTC.

The chain carries TRBV14 and TRBJ2-5; 7 positions match TRBD2. The germline gives CDR1 SGHDN, CDR2 FVKESK. V was clipped by 5 bases and J by 5 bases; unmatched bases: 2. The CDR3 spans 12 residues. DNA of the CDR3: TGTGCCAGCAGCTTTAGCGGGGAGACCCAGTACTTC. It codes for CASSFSGETQYF.

The chain couples TRBV10-1 to TRBJ2-2; 9 nucleotides line up with TRBD1. Germline trimming cut 0 bases from V and 7 bases from J; bases unmatched to any gene: 9. Germline CDR1 is WNHNN and CDR2 is SYGVQD (reference sequence). CDR3 length: 17 amino acids. CDR3 bases: TGCGCCAGCAGTGAGTCGGGACAGGGAATGCGGGACGGGGAGCTGTTTTTT. Amino acid sequence: CASSESGQGMRDGELFF.

The chain combines TRBV10-3 with TRBJ1-5, with D tentatively TRBD1 (5 bases). Germline V gene sequence: CDR1 ENHRY, CDR2 SYGVKD. The CDR3 covers 17 residues. With 0 bases removed from V and 1 base from J, the gap between germline ends came to 13 bases. Written as DNA, the CDR3 is TGTGCCATCAGTGAGTCAGGGGTGGGGATAAGCAATCAGCCCCAGCATTTT. Its protein product is CAISESGVGISNQPQHF.

The chain has TRBV9 and TRBJ1-1; 9 bases map to TRBD1. Trimming removed 4 bases from V and 2 bases from J; junction bases left unmatched: 3. CDR1 and CDR2 from the germline V gene are SGDLS and YYNGEE. The CDR3 is made up of 14 amino acids. CDR3 sequence reads: CASSPGQGNTEAFF. The CDR3 region has the DNA TGTGCCAGCAGCCCGGGACAGGGTAACACTGAAGCTTTCTTT.

V usage is TRBV18 and J usage is TRBJ2-3; D might be TRBD1 (6 bases). The CDR3 covers 15 residues. Germline values: CDR1 KGHSH, CDR2 LQKENI. Trimming shortened V by 1 base and J by 2 bases, and 10 bases separated the two germline ends. CDR3 nucleotide sequence: TGTGCCAGCTCACCACGGGGGCTCCTCACAGATACGCAGTATTTT. Protein product: CASSPRGLLTDTQYF.